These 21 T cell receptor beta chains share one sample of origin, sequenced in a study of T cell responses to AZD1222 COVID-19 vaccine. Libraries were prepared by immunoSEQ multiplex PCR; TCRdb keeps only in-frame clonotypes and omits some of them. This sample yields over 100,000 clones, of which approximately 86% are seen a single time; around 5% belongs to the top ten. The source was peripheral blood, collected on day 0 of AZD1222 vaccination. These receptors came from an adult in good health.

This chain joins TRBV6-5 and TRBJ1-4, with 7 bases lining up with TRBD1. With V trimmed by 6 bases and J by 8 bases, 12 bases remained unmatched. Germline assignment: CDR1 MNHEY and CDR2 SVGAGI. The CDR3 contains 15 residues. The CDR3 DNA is TGTGCCAGCAGACAAGGGGACAGAAGATCGGAAAAACTGTTTTTT. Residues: CASRQGDRRSEKLFF.

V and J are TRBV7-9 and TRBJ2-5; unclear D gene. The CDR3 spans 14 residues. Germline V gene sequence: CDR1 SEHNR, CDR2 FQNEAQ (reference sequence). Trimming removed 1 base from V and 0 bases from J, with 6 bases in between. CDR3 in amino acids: CASSLGGYQETQYF. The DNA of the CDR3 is TGTGCCAGCAGCTTAGGCGGTTACCAAGAGACCCAGTACTTC.

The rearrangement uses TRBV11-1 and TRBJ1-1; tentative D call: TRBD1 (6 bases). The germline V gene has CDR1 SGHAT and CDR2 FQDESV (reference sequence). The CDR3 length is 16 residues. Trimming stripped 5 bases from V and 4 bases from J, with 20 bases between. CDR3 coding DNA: TGTGCCAGCAGCCATACCCCGGGGGCGGGGGGCACTGAAGCTTTCTTT. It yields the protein CASSHTPGAGGTEAFF. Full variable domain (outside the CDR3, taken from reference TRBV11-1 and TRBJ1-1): EAEVAQSPRYKITEKSQAVAFWCDPISGHATLYWYRQILGQGPELLVQFQDESVVDDSQLPKDRFSAERLKGVDSTLKIQPAELGDSAMYLCASSHTPGAGGTEAFFGQGTRLTVV.

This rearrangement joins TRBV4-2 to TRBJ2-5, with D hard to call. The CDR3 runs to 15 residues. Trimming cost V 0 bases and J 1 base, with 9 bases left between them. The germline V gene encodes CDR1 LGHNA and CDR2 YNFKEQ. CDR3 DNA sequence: TGTGCCAGCAGCCAAGATCCCCGGCTCCAAGAGACCCAGTACTTC. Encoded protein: CASSQDPRLQETQYF.

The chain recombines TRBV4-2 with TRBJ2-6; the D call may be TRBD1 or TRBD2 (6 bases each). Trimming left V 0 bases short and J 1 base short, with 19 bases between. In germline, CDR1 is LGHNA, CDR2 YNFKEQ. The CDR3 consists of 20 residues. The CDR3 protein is CASSQENRRGIRSGANVLTF. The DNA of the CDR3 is TGTGCCAGCAGCCAAGAGAATCGGAGGGGGATTCGGTCTGGGGCCAACGTCCTGACTTTC.

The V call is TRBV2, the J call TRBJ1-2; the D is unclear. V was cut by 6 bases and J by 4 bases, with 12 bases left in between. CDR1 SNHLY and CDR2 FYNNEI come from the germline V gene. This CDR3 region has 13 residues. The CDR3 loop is CASSRRGSYGYTF. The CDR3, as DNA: TGTGCCAGCAGCCGACGGGGTTCCTATGGCTACACCTTC.

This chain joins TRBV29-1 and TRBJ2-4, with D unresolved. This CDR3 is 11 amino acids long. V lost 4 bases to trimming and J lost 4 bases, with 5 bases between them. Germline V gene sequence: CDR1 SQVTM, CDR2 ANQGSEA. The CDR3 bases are TGCAGCGTTGTTATGAAAAACATTCAGTACTTC. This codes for CSVVMKNIQYF.

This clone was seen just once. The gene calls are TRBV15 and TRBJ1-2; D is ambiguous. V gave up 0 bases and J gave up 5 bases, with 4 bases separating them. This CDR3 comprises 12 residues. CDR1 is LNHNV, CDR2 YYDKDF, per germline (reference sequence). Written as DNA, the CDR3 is TGTGCCACCAGCAGAGATAAGTATGGCTACACCTTC. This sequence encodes CATSRDKYGYTF.

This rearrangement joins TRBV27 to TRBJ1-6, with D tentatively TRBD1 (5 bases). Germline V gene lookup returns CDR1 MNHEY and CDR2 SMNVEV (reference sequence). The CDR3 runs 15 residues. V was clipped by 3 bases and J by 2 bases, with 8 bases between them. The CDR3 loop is CASSLGVTYNSPLHF. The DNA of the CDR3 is TGTGCCAGCAGTTTGGGGGTTACCTATAATTCACCCCTCCACTTT.

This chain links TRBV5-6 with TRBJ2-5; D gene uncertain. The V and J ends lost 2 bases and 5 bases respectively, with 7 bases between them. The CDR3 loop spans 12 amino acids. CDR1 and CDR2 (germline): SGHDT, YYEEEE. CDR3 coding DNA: TGTGCCAGCAGCTTCCTGGGGGAGACCCAGTACTTC. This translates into CASSFLGETQYF.

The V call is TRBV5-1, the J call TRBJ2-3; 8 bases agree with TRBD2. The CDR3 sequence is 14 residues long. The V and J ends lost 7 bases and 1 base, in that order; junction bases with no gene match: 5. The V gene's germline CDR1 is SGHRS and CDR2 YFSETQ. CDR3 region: CASEAGAGTDTQYF. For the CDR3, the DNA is TGCGCCAGCGAAGCGGGGGCGGGCACAGATACGCAGTATTTT.

The CDR3 nucleotides read TGTGCCAGTAGATCGGAATACCAAGAGACCCAGTACTTC. Translating it yields CASRSEYQETQYF. The chain uses TRBV19 and TRBJ2-5; D uncertain. The V gene lost 6 bases and the J gene lost 0 bases, with 8 bases spanning the gap. The CDR3 is 13 amino acids. Germline V gene lookup returns CDR1 LNHDA and CDR2 SQIVND (reference sequence).

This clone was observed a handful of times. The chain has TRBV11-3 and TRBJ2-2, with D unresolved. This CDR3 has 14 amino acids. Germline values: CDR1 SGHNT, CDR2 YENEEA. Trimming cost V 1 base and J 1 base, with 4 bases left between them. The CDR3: CASSLARNTGELFF. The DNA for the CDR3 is TGTGCCAGCAGCTTAGCGAGGAACACCGGGGAGCTGTTTTTT.

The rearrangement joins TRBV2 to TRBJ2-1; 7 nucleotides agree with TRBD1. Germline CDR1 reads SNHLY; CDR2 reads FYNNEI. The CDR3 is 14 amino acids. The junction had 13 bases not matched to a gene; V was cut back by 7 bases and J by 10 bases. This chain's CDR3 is CASISGQVSREQFF. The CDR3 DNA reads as TGTGCCAGCATCTCCGGACAGGTTTCTAGGGAGCAGTTCTTC.

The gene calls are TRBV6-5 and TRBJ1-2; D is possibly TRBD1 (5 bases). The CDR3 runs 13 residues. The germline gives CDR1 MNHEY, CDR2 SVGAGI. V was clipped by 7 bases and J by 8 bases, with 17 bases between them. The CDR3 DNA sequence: TGTGCCAGCACCAACGGGGCAGGGAAAGGCTACACCTTC. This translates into CASTNGAGKGYTF.

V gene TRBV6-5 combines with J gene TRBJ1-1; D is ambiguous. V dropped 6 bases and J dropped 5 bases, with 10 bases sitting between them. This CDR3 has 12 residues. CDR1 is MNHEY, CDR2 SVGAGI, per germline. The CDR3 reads CASRERRTEAFF. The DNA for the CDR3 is TGTGCCAGCAGGGAGCGACGAACTGAAGCTTTCTTT.

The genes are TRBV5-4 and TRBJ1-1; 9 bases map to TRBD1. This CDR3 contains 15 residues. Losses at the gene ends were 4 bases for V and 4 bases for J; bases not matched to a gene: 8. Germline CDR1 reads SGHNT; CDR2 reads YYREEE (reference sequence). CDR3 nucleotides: TGTGCCAGCAGCGAAACAGGGGGCGACGTCACTGAAGCTTTCTTT. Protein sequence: CASSETGGDVTEAFF. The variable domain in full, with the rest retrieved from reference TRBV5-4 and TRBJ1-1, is ETGVTQSPTHLIKTRGQQVTLRCSSQSGHNTVSWYQQALGQGPQFIFQYYREEENGRGNFPPRFSGLQFPNYSSELNVNALELDDSALYLCASSETGGDVTEAFFGQGTRLTVV.

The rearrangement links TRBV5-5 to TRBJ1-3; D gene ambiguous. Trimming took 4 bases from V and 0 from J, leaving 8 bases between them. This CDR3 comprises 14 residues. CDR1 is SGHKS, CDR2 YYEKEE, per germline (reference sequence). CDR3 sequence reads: CASSNQNSGNTIYF. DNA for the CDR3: TGTGCCAGCAGCAACCAGAACTCTGGAAACACCATATATTTT.

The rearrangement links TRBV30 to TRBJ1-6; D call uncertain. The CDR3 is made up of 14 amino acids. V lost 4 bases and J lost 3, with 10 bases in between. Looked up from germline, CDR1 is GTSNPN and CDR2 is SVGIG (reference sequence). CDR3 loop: CAWTLNIYNSPLHF. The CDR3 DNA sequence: TGTGCCTGGACCTTGAACATCTATAATTCACCCCTCCACTTT.

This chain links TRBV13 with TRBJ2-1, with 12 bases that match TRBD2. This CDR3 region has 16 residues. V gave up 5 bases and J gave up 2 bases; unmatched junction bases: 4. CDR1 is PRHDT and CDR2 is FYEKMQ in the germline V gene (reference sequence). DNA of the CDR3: TGTGCCAGCAGCCTACGGACTAGCGGGGCCTACAATGAGCAGTTCTTC. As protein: CASSLRTSGAYNEQFF.

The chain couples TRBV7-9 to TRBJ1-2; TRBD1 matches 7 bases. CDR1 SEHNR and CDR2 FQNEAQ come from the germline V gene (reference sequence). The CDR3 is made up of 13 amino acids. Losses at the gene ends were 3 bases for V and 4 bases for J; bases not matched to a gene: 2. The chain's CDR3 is CASSLGQSYGYTF. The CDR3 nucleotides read TGTGCCAGCAGCTTGGGACAGAGCTATGGCTACACCTTC.